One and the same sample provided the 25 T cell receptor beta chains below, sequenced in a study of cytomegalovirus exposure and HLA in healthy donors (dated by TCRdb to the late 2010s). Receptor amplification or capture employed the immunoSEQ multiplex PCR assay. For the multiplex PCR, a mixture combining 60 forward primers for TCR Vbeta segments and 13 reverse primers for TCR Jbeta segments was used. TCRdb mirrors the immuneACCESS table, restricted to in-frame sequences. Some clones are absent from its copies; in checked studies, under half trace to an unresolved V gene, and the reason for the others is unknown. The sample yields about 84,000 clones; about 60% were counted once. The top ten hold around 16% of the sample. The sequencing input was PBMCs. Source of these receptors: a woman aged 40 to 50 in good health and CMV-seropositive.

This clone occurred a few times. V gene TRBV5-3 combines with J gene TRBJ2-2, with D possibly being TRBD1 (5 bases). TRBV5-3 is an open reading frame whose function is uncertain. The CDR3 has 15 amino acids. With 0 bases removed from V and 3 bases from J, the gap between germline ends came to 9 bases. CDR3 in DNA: TGTGCCAGAAGCTTGGGAGACAGATACACCGGGGAGCTGTTTTTT. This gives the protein CARSLGDRYTGELFF.

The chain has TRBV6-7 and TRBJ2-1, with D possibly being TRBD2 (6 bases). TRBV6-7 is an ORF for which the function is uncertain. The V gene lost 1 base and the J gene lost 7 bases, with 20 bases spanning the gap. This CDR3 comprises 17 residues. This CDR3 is CASSYYPGTDWGNEQFF. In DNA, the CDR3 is TGTGCCAGCAGTTACTACCCAGGGACTGATTGGGGGAATGAGCAGTTCTTC.

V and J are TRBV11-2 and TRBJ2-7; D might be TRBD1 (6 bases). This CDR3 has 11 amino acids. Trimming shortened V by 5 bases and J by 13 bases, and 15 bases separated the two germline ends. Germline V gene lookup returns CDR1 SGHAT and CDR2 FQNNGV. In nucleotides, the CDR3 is TGTGCCAGCAGCCCAGAGGCAGGGGCATACTTC. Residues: CASSPEAGAYF. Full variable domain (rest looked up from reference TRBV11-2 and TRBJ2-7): EAGVAQSPRYKIIEKRQSVAFWCNPISGHATLYWYQQILGQGPKLLIQFQNNGVVDDSQLPKDRFSAERLKGVDSTLKIQPAKLEDSAVYLCASSPEAGAYFGPGTRLTVT.

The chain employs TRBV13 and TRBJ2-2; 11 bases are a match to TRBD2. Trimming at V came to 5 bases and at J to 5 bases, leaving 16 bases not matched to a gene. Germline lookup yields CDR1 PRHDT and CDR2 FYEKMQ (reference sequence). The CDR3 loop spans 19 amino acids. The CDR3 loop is CASSSPTGSGRAATGELFF. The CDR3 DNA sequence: TGTGCCAGCAGCAGCCCGACGGGTAGCGGGAGGGCGGCGACCGGGGAGCTGTTTTTT.

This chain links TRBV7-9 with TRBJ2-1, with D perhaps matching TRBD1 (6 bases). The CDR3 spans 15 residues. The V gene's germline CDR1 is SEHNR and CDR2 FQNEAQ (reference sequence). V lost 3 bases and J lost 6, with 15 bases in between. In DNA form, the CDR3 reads TGTGCCAGCAGCTTCTCCCGACAGGACAGCAATGAGCAGTTCTTC. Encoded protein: CASSFSRQDSNEQFF.

The CDR3 region is CASSTWRAKNIQYF. CDR3 DNA: TGTGCCAGTAGTACCTGGAGAGCCAAAAACATTCAGTACTTC. This chain joins TRBV19 and TRBJ2-4; D gene ambiguous. V shed 4 bases and J shed 0 bases, with 7 bases lying between them. The CDR3 covers 14 residues. Germline CDR1 LNHDA, CDR2 SQIVND (reference sequence).

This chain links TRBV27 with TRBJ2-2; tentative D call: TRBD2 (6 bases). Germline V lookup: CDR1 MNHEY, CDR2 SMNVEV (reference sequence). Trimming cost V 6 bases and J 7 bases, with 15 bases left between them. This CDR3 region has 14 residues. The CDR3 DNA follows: TGTGCCAGCAGCGGCGGGAACAGGATCGGGGAGCTGTTTTTT. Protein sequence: CASSGGNRIGELFF.

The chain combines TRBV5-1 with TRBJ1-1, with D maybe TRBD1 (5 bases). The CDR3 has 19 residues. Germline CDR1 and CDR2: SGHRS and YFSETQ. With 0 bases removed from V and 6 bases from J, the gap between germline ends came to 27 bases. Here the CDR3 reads CASSLVSGWVGAGRPEAFF. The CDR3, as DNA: TGCGCCAGCAGCTTGGTGTCCGGATGGGTTGGGGCGGGAAGACCTGAAGCTTTCTTT.

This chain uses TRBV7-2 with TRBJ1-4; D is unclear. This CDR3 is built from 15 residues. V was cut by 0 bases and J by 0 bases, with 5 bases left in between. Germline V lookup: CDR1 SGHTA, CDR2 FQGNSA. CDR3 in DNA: TGTGCCAGCAGCTTAGCGGCAGCAACTAATGAAAAACTGTTTTTT. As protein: CASSLAAATNEKLFF. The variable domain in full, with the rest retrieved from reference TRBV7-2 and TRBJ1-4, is GAGVSQSPSNKVTEKGKDVELRCDPISGHTALYWYRQSLGQGLEFLIYFQGNSAPDKSGLPSDRFSAERTGGSVSTLTIQRTQQEDSAVYLCASSLAAATNEKLFFGSGTQLSVL.

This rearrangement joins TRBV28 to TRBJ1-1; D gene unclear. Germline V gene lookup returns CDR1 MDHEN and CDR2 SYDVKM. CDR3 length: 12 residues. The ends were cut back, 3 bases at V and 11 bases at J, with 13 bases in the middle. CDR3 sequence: CASSFVPNEAFF. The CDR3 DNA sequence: TGTGCCAGCAGTTTCGTTCCCAATGAGGCTTTCTTT.

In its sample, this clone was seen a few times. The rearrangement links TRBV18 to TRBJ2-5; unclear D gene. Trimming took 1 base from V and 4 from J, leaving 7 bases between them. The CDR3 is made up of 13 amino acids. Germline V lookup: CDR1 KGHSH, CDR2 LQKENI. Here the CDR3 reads CASSPRVVETQYF. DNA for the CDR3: TGTGCCAGCTCACCACGAGTAGTAGAGACCCAGTACTTC. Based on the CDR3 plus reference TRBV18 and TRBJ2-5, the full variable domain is NAGVMQNPRHLVRRRGQEARLRCSPMKGHSHVYWYRQLPEEGLKFMVYLQKENIIDESGMPKERFSAEFPKEGPSILRIQQVVRGDSAAYFCASSPRVVETQYFGPGTRLLVL.

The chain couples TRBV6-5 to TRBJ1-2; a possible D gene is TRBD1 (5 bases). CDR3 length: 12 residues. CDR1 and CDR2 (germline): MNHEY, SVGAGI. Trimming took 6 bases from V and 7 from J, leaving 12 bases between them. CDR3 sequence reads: CASRGPVLGYTF. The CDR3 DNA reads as TGTGCCAGCAGGGGGCCTGTCCTTGGCTACACCTTC.

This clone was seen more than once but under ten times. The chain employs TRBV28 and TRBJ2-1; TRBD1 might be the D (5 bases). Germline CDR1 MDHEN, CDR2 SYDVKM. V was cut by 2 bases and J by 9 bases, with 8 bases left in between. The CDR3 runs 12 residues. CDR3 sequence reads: CASSLQGPEQFF. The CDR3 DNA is TGTGCCAGCAGTTTACAGGGCCCTGAGCAGTTCTTC.

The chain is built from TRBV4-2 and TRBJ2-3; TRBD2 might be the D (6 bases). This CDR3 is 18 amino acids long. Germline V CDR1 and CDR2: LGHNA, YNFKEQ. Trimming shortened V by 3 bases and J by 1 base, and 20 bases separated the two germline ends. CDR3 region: CASSHRGPLALRTDTQYF. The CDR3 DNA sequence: TGTGCCAGCAGCCATCGAGGGCCCCTAGCGCTACGCACAGATACGCAGTATTTT.

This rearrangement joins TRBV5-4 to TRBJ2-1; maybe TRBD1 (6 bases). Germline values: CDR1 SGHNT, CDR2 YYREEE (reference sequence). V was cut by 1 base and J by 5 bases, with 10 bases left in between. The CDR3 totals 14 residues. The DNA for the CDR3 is TGTGCCAGCAGCTTGAGGGGACAAAACAATGAGCAGTTCTTC. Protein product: CASSLRGQNNEQFF.

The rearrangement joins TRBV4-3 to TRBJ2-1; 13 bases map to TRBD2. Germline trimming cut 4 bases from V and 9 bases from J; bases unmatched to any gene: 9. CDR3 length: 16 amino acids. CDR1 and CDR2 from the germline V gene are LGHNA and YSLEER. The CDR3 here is CASSPGTSGTGGEQFF. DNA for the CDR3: TGCGCCAGCAGCCCGGGGACTAGCGGGACTGGCGGTGAGCAGTTCTTC.

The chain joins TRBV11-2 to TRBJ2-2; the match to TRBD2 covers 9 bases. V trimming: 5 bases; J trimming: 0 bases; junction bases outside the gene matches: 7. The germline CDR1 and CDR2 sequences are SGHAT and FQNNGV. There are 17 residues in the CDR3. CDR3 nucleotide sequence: TGTGCCAGCAGCCCTCCCTGGACTAGCGCGAACACCGGGGAGCTGTTTTTT. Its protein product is CASSPPWTSANTGELFF.

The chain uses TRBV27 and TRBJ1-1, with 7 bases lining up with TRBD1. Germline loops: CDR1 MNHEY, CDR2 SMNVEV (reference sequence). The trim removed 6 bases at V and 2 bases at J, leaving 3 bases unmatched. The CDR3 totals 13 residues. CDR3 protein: CASRQGRNTEAFF. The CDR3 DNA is TGTGCCAGCAGACAGGGGCGCAACACTGAAGCTTTCTTT.

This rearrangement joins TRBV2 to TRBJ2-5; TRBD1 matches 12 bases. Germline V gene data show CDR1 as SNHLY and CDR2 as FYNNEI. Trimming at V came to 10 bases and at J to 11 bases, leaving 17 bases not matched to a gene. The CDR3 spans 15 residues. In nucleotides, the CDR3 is TGTGCCACTAACCCGCCGGGACAGGGGGCTGGTGAGCAGTACTTC. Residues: CATNPPGQGAGEQYF.

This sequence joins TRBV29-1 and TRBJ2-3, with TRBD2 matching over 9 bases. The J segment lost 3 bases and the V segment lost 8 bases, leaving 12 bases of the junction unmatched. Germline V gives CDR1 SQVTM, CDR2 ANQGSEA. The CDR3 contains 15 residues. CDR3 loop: CSTSPTSGGTDTQYF. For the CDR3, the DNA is TGCAGCACATCTCCGACTAGCGGTGGGACAGATACGCAGTATTTT.

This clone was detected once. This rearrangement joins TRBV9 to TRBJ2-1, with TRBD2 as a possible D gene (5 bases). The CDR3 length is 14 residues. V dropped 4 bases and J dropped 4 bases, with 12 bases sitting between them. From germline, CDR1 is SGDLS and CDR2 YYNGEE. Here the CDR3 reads CASSPDGGYNEQFF. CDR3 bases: TGTGCCAGCAGCCCGGATGGCGGGTACAATGAGCAGTTCTTC.

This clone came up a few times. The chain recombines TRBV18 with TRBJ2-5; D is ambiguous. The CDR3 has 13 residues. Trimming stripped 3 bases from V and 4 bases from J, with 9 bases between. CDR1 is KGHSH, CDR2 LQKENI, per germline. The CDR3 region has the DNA TGTGCCAGCTCACCTTCTACCGGAGAGACCCAGTACTTC. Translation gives CASSPSTGETQYF.

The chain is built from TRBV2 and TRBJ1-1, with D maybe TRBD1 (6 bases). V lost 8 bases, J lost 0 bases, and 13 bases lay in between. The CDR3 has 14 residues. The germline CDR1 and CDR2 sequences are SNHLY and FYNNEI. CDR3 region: CASLDSPMNTEAFF. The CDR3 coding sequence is TGTGCCAGCTTGGACAGCCCAATGAACACTGAAGCTTTCTTT. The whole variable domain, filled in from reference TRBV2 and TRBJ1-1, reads EPEVTQTPSHQVTQMGQEVILRCVPISNHLYFYWYRQILGQKVEFLVSFYNNEISEKSEIFDDQFSVERPDGSNFTLKIRSTKLEDSAMYFCASLDSPMNTEAFFGQGTRLTVV.

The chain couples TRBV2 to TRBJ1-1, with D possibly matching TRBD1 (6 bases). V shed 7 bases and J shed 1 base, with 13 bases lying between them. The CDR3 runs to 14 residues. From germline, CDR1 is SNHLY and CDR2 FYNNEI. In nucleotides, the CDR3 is TGTGCCAGCAAAACAGGGCTGAGGAACACTGAAGCTTTCTTT. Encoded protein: CASKTGLRNTEAFF.

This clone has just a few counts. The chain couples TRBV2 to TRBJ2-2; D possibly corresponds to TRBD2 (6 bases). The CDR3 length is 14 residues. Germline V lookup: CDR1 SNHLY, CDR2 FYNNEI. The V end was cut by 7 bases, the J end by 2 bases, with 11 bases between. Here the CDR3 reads CASKVGSNTGELFF. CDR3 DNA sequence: TGTGCCAGCAAAGTCGGGAGCAACACCGGGGAGCTGTTTTTT.